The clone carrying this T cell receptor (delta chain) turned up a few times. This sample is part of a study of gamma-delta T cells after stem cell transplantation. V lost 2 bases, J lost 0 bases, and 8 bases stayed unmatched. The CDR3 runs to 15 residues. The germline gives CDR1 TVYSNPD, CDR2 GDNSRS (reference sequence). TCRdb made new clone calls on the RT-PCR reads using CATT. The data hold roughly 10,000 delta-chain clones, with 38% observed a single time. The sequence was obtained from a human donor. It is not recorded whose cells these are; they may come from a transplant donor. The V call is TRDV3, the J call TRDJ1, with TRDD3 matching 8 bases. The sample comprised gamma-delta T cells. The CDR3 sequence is CAFSLGVLYTDKLIF. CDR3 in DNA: TGTGCCTTTTCACTGGGGGTTCTGTACACCGATAAACTCATCTTT.